These 26 T cell receptor beta chains were sequenced from one sample in a study of cytomegalovirus exposure and HLA in healthy donors. This PCR relied on a set of 60 Vbeta primers and 13 Jbeta primers. The assay was immunoSEQ multiplex PCR, and TCRdb's table has in-frame clones only and misses some. Here the sample spans over 150,000 clones, about 90% being singletons. Sequences were obtained from PBMCs. Source of these receptors: a girl under three years old in good health and CMV-seronegative.

As DNA, the CDR3 is TGCGCCAGCAGCCTCGACGGGACAGTCGATGGAGGCTACACCTTC. Encoded protein: CASSLDGTVDGGYTF. The chain uses TRBV5-1 and TRBJ1-2; 7 positions match TRBD1. This CDR3 is 15 amino acids long. V lost 4 bases, J lost 8 bases, and 14 bases stayed unmatched. Germline V lookup: CDR1 SGHRS, CDR2 YFSETQ.

CDR3: CASSLSGTSGIWEQFF. The DNA for the CDR3 is TGTGCCAGCAGTCTCTCCGGGACTAGCGGGATCTGGGAGCAGTTCTTC. The chain has TRBV2 and TRBJ2-1; 13 bases agree with TRBD2. Germline V gene data show CDR1 as SNHLY and CDR2 as FYNNEI. The CDR3 extends over 16 amino acids. V dropped 5 bases and J dropped 10; count of bases not matched to a gene: 11.

This chain links TRBV18 with TRBJ2-3; 8 nucleotides match TRBD2. The J segment lost 3 bases and the V segment lost 0 bases, leaving 2 bases of the junction unmatched. This CDR3 is built from 15 residues. Germline V gene lookup returns CDR1 KGHSH and CDR2 LQKENI. CDR3 in DNA: TGTGCCAGCTCACCACCGGGACTAGATACAGATACGCAGTATTTT. It translates to CASSPPGLDTDTQYF.

V is TRBV12-5 and J is TRBJ2-3; a possible D gene is TRBD1 (6 bases). This CDR3 is 17 amino acids long. From germline, CDR1 is LGHNT and CDR2 FRNRAP. The V end was cut by 2 bases, the J end by 1 base, with 16 bases between. CDR3 residues: CASGLPRDTAGTDTQYF. CDR3 in DNA: TGTGCTAGTGGTTTGCCACGGGACACCGCTGGCACAGATACGCAGTATTTT.

The rearrangement links TRBV7-6 to TRBJ2-5; perhaps TRBD2 as D (5 bases). Trimming cost V 1 base and J 1 base, with 16 bases left between them. CDR3 length: 17 amino acids. The germline V gene has CDR1 SGHVS and CDR2 FNYEAQ. The CDR3 reads CASSLGLPLSSQETQYF. CDR3 bases: TGTGCCAGCAGCTTAGGACTACCCCTCAGCTCCCAAGAGACCCAGTACTTC.

About this clone itself: This sample includes further DNA sequences coding for the same CDR3. V and J are TRBV5-1 and TRBJ2-7; a weak D match, TRBD2 (6 bases). The CDR3 length is 14 residues. Germline V CDR1 and CDR2: SGHRS, YFSETQ. The V end was cut by 0 bases, the J end by 0 bases, with 7 bases between. The CDR3 loop reads CASSLVSGSYEQYF. CDR3 DNA sequence: TGCGCCAGCAGCTTGGTTAGCGGCTCCTACGAGCAGTACTTC.

The J gene is TRBJ1-5, the V gene TRBV7-2, with D maybe TRBD1 (5 bases). Trimming pared 2 bases from V and 5 bases from J, leaving 19 bases between. Germline assignment: CDR1 SGHTA and CDR2 FQGNSA. This CDR3 region has 17 residues. The CDR3 coding sequence is TGTGCCAGCAGCTTACCGCCGGGGGGGTTGAGGGATCAGCCCCAGCATTTT. Translated, it gives CASSLPPGGLRDQPQHF.

J is TRBJ2-5 and V is TRBV4-1; D is unresolved. With 0 bases removed from V and 4 bases from J, the gap between germline ends came to 12 bases. The CDR3 spans 15 residues. Germline V gene sequence: CDR1 MGHRA, CDR2 YSYEKL. The CDR3, as DNA: TGCGCCAGCAGCCAAGATCAGCAGGCCGCAGAGACCCAGTACTTC. Translating gives CASSQDQQAAETQYF.

On this clone itself: Sequence at one end of the junction differs from germline and may be a read error. CDR3 coding DNA: TGTTCCAGCAACGAAGGGGACTCCTACAATGAGCAGTTCTTC. Protein: CSSNEGDSYNEQFF. This rearrangement joins TRBV7-9 to TRBJ2-1; TRBD1 is a possible D gene (5 bases). The CDR3 has 14 amino acids. Germline V lookup: CDR1 SEHNR, CDR2 FQNEAQ (reference sequence).

This chain connects TRBV27 to TRBJ1-2, with D uncertain. V was clipped by 1 base and J by 8 bases, with 14 bases between them. The CDR3 runs 14 residues. The germline gives CDR1 MNHEY, CDR2 SMNVEV (reference sequence). For the CDR3, the DNA is TGTGCCAGCAGTTTATTCGGGTGGAGGGAAGGCTACACCTTC. It specifies CASSLFGWREGYTF.

The genes are TRBV9 and TRBJ1-6, with D perhaps TRBD1 (5 bases). The CDR3 is 16 residues long. CDR1 and CDR2 (germline): SGDLS, YYNGEE. V dropped 0 bases and J dropped 9 bases, with 16 bases sitting between them. Written as DNA, the CDR3 is TGTGCCAGCAGCGTAGCTGGGACGGGAGGAAGTTCACCCCTCCACTTT. Translating gives CASSVAGTGGSSPLHF.

This clone was counted between two and nine times. The chain employs TRBV25-1 and TRBJ1-1; 7 bases agree with TRBD1. The CDR3 contains 15 residues. V dropped 5 bases and J dropped 1; count of bases not matched to a gene: 7. CDR1 and CDR2 (germline): MGHDK, SYGVNS. This chain's CDR3 is CASSTPRQGNTEAFF. Written as DNA, the CDR3 is TGTGCCAGCAGTACCCCGAGACAGGGGAACACTGAAGCTTTCTTT. The full variable domain, in which reference TRBV25-1 and TRBJ1-1 provide the parts outside the CDR3, is EADIYQTPRYLVIGTGKKITLECSQTMGHDKMYWYQQDPGMELHLIHYSYGVNSTEKGDLSSESTVSRIRTEHFPLTLESARPSHTSQYLCASSTPRQGNTEAFFGQGTRLTVV.

The genes are TRBV18 and TRBJ2-2, with D possibly being TRBD1 (5 bases). Per the germline V gene, CDR1 is KGHSH and CDR2 is LQKENI. Trimming pared 0 bases from V and 0 bases from J, leaving 11 bases between. This CDR3 region has 17 residues. The CDR3 nucleotides are TGTGCCAGCTCACCACCGGACCCAGGGTCGAACACCGGGGAGCTGTTTTTT. Amino acids: CASSPPDPGSNTGELFF.

CDR3 residues: CASSLADRGSSAFF. DNA of the CDR3: TGTGCCAGCAGCTTGGCTGACAGGGGTAGTTCGGCTTTCTTT. The V gene is TRBV5-4, the J gene TRBJ1-1, with 8 nucleotides matching TRBD1. The V and J ends lost 0 bases and 11 bases, in that order; junction bases with no gene match: 9. There are 14 residues in the CDR3. Germline CDR1 is SGHNT and CDR2 is YYREEE (reference sequence). Combining the CDR3 with reference TRBV5-4 and TRBJ1-1 gives the whole variable domain ETGVTQSPTHLIKTRGQQVTLRCSSQSGHNTVSWYQQALGQGPQFIFQYYREEENGRGNFPPRFSGLQFPNYSSELNVNALELDDSALYLCASSLADRGSSAFFGQGTRLTVV.

V gene TRBV6-6 combines with J gene TRBJ1-5, with D hard to call. From germline, CDR1 is MNHNY and CDR2 SVGAGI (reference sequence). The CDR3 consists of 15 residues. V was pared by 0 bases and J by 6 bases, with 12 bases between. CDR3 DNA sequence: TGTGCCAGCAGTTACTCGATTGTCGCGGGTCAGCCCCAGCATTTT. It translates to CASSYSIVAGQPQHF.

The chain has TRBV27 and TRBJ1-6; D remains unclear. V was shortened by 7 bases and J by 2 bases, with 6 bases between the two germline ends. Per germline, CDR1 MNHEY and CDR2 SMNVEV (reference sequence). This CDR3 comprises 13 residues. CDR3 in DNA: TGTGCCAGCATGGGCCCCTATAATTCACCCCTCCACTTT. Translation: CASMGPYNSPLHF.

This chain joins TRBV4-2 and TRBJ2-3, with 11 positions matching TRBD2. Germline CDR1 LGHNA, CDR2 YNFKEQ. CDR3 length: 18 amino acids. The trim removed 2 bases at V and 2 bases at J, leaving 9 bases unmatched. CDR3 sequence (DNA): TGTGCCAGCAGCCAATTTGCCCCGGGACTAGCGGTCACAGATACGCAGTATTTT. As protein: CASSQFAPGLAVTDTQYF.

V and J are TRBV2 and TRBJ2-5, with 8 bases that match TRBD2. With V trimmed by 7 bases and J by 0 bases, 4 bases remained unmatched. The CDR3 is 14 amino acids. Germline values: CDR1 SNHLY, CDR2 FYNNEI. The CDR3 nucleotides read TGTGCCAGCACTGCGGGGGGTTACCAAGAGACCCAGTACTTC. It codes for CASTAGGYQETQYF.

The V and J genes are TRBV21-1 and TRBJ2-5; the DNA was not used to check the table's D call, TRBD1. The end of the DNA aligns better with TRBJ2-7, so the J call may be wrong. TRBV21-1 is designated a pseudogene. This CDR3 is 14 amino acids long. The CDR3 DNA follows: TGTGCCAGCAGCAAGGCCAGGGCCCACTACGAGCAGTACTTC. This gives the protein CASSKARAHYEQYF.

CDR3 residues: CASSPLAFTGPSTYEQYF. DNA for the CDR3: TGTGCCAGCAGTCCGCTAGCTTTTACTGGGCCAAGCACCTACGAGCAGTACTTC. The V call is TRBV27, the J call TRBJ2-7, with D maybe TRBD2 (5 bases). Trimming removed 5 bases at V and 2 bases at J, with 25 bases between. CDR3 length: 18 residues. Germline V gives CDR1 MNHEY, CDR2 SMNVEV (reference sequence).

The chain couples TRBV2 to TRBJ2-7; 12 bases map to TRBD1. J was trimmed by 5 bases and V by 8 bases; bases with no gene match: 13. CDR1 is SNHLY and CDR2 is FYNNEI in the germline V gene. CDR3 length equals 16 residues. The CDR3 DNA reads TGTGCCAGCGCTGGGACAGGGGGCGCGGAATATGACGAGCAGTACTTC. As protein: CASAGTGGAEYDEQYF.

This rearrangement joins TRBV6-1 to TRBJ1-4; 7 positions match TRBD1. This CDR3 region has 14 residues. Trimming cost V 6 bases and J 6 bases; bases outside gene matches: 7. The germline V gene encodes CDR1 MNHNS and CDR2 SASEGT. The CDR3 loop reads CASSPRDSDEKLFF. CDR3 nucleotide sequence: TGTGCCAGCAGCCCCCGGGACAGCGATGAAAAACTGTTTTTT.

The V and J genes are TRBV29-1 and TRBJ1-6; 7 positions agree with TRBD1. This CDR3 region has 12 residues. Germline V gives CDR1 SQVTM, CDR2 ANQGSEA. V was clipped by 4 bases and J by 6 bases; unmatched bases: 0. Written as DNA, the CDR3 is TGCAGCGTTGGGGACAGTAATTCACCCCTCCACTTT. Translation: CSVGDSNSPLHF.

The chain uses TRBV5-1 and TRBJ2-3; 10 bases align to TRBD2. Germline assignment: CDR1 SGHRS and CDR2 YFSETQ. The length of the CDR3 is 17 residues. V trimming: 0 bases; J trimming: 0 bases; junction bases outside the gene matches: 4. The CDR3 DNA follows: TGCGCCAGCAGCTTGGTCCTAGCGGGGGTAAGCACAGATACGCAGTATTTT. This gives the protein CASSLVLAGVSTDTQYF.

The gene calls are TRBV2 and TRBJ1-1; the D gene is possibly TRBD1 (5 bases). This CDR3 is 13 amino acids long. Deletions cut 4 bases from V and 4 bases from J, with 10 bases between. Germline values: CDR1 SNHLY, CDR2 FYNNEI. For the CDR3, the DNA is TGTGCCAGCAGTGCAGGGCCACTCACTGAAGCTTTCTTT. Translated, it gives CASSAGPLTEAFF.

This chain connects TRBV9 to TRBJ1-2; 7 bases align to TRBD1. V shed 2 bases, J shed 4 bases, and the junction held 8 bases outside the gene matches. Germline lookup yields CDR1 SGDLS and CDR2 YYNGEE. This CDR3 has 15 residues. In DNA form, the CDR3 reads TGTGCCAGCAGCGTCGGACAGGCCAAGTTCTATGGCTACACCTTC. This sequence encodes CASSVGQAKFYGYTF.